The source of this TCR beta chain is a study of blood T cell repertoires in COVID-19 (dated by TCRdb to the early 2020s). For context, the study as a whole: Samples covering the acute and convalescent phases of COVID-19 were provided by collaborators in the United States, Italy and Spain. The material from the prospective study consisted of cDNA or gDNA derived from T cells, B-cell-depleted T cells, or PBMCs. Subjects who had been exposed to COVID-19, were actively infected with it, or had recovered from it provided the deeply sampled blood TCRbeta repertoires that made up the dataset. The repertoires were made available in a free public database intended to serve as a resource for research on the immune response to SARS-CoV-2. The samples were drawn from the first 160 participants of the ongoing ImmuneRACE study and from more than 1,000 subjects provided by 6 global collaborators. A de-identified subject ID, COVID-19 status, age in years and sex were almost always included in the sample metadata. Where available, HLA class I and class II types were obtained from metadata supplied by the sample provider rather than from assay-based typing.

CDR1 and CDR2, per the germline V gene (reference sequence), are PRHDT and FYEKMQ. Germline trimming: 3 bases from V, 4 bases from J; junction bases outside gene matches: 4. From cysteine to phenylalanine, the CDR3 is 14 amino acids long. Only the CDR3 portion is preserved as DNA: 42 bases, with reading frame beginning at the first base. Regarding this clone: Its specific antigen is unknown. The input lacks base qualities; no much larger clone sits a single base away.

TCRbeta CDR3 regions were amplified from genomic DNA by means of the immunoSEQ Assay, a bias-controlled multiplex PCR. Per the authors' processing: The number of nucleated cells in each sample was estimated by amplification of reference gene primers within the assay. To quantify the absolute abundance of each unique TCRbeta CDR3 rearrangement, sequence reads were collapsed and filtered. For each sample, productive Simpson clonality was calculated as the square root of Simpson's diversity index over productive rearrangements. What TCRdb holds here is the immuneACCESS table cut down to in-frame rearrangements. Part of the clones is not present; checked against another copy, under half of the missing clones reflect an unresolved V gene, and the others are unexplained. V and J calls and clone size are given by that table; D and trimming were obtained from the DNA. The sample data list 440,000 or so clones, and about 89% of these were observed just once. The biggest ten clones account for 1.5% to 1.9% of the sample.

In Seattle, one collaborating source enrolled patients while the infection was active and tracked those patients longitudinally over the course of disease. Collaborating institutions collected whole blood in K2EDTA tubes following their own protocols. For TCRbeta analysis, collaborators shipped samples as frozen whole blood, isolated PBMCs, or DNA extracted from either of those sample types. Points the paper makes about the study in general: How much clinical and demographic metadata was included differed by source and by participant, and the metadata was provided uncurated.

Source material: peripheral blood. Rearrangement joined TRBV13 to TRBJ2-3, with 7 central nucleotides matching TRBD1. This clonotype was sampled from a woman between 35 and 50 years old with COVID-19, enrolled during active disease. Here is the DNA: TGTGCCAGCAGCTTTGGACAGGTGGCAGATACGCAGTATTTT. Its protein reads: CASSFGQVADTQYF.